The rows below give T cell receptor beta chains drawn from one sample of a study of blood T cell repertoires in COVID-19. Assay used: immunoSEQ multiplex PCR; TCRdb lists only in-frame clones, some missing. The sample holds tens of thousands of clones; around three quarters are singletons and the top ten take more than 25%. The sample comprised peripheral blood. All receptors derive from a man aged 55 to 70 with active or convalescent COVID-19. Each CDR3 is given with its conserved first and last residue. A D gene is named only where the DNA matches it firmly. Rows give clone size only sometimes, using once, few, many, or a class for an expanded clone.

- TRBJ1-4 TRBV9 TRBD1 CASSVGGQGAEKLFF TGTGCCAGCAGCGTAGGCGGCCAGGGGGCTGAAAAACTGTTTTTT
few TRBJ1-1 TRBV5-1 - CASSPSYVGGMNTEAFF TGCGCCAGCAGCCCCTCCTATGTAGGAGGGATGAACACTGAAGCTTTCTTT
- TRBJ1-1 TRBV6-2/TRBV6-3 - CASSYTSGSMHTEAFF TGTGCCAGCAGTTACACCTCAGGGTCCATGCACACTGAAGCTTTCTTT
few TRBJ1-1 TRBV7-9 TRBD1 CASTLGTGTEAFF TGTGCCAGCACCTTAGGGACAGGCACTGAAGCTTTCTTT
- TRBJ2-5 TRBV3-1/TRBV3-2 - CASSQDGAAETQYF TGTGCCAGCAGCCAAGATGGAGCCGCGGAGACCCAGTACTTC
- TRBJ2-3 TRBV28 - CASSRPPRSDTQYF TGTGCCAGCAGCCGACCCCCTAGGTCAGATACGCAGTATTTT
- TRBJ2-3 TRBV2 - CASWQNTDTQYF TGTGCCAGCTGGCAAAACACAGATACGCAGTATTTT
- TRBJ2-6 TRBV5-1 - CASSFRASGANVLTF TGCGCCAGCAGCTTCAGGGCCTCTGGGGCCAACGTCCTGACTTTC
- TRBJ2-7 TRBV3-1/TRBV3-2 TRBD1 CASSRSGTGGYEQYF TGTGCCAGCAGCCGATCCGGGACAGGGGGCTACGAGCAGTACTTC
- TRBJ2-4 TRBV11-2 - CASSSYYREAKNIQYF TGTGCCAGCAGCTCCTATTACAGGGAAGCCAAAAACATTCAGTACTTC
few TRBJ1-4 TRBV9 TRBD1 CASSVALGQDEKLFF TGTGCCAGCAGCGTAGCTCTGGGACAGGATGAAAAACTGTTTTTT
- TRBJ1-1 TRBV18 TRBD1 CASSQGQDRNTEAFF TGTGCCAGCTCACAAGGACAGGACCGGAACACTGAAGCTTTCTTT
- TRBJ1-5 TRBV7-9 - CASSLRSGGDQPQHF TGTGCCAGCAGCTTAAGATCGGGGGGGGATCAGCCCCAGCATTTT
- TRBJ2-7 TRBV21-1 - CASSNRSGVGSYEQYF TGTGCCAGCAGCAATCGGAGCGGGGTAGGCTCCTACGAGCAGTACTTC
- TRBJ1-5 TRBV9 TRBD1 CASSGGTGNNQPQHF TGTGCCAGCAGCGGCGGGACAGGGAACAATCAGCCCCAGCATTTT
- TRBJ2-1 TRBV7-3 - CASSPGTLSYNEQFF TGTGCCAGCAGCCCCGGGACTCTCTCCTACAATGAGCAGTTCTTC
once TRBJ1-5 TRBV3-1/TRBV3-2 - CASSHVGRVESHNQPQHF TGTGCCAGCAGCCATGTCGGCAGGGTCGAGTCCCATAATCAGCCCCAGCATTTT
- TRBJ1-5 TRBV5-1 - CASSLEPGTDQPQHF TGCGCCAGCAGCTTGGAGCCAGGAACGGATCAGCCCCAGCATTTT
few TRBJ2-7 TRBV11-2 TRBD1 CASSLGTGPSYEQYF TGTGCCAGCAGCTTAGGGACAGGCCCCTCCTACGAGCAGTACTTC
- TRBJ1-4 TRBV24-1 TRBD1 CATSDHRTGGGEKLFF TGTGCCACCAGTGATCATAGGACAGGGGGTGGAGAAAAACTGTTTTTT
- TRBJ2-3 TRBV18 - CASSRASTDTQYF TGTGCCAGCTCGCGGGCTAGCACAGATACGCAGTATTTT
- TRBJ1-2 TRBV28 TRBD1 CASSSPGGTNYGYTF TGTGCCAGCAGTTCCCCAGGGGGAACTAACTATGGCTACACCTTC
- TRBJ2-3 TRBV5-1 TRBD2 CASSFARGGTDTQYF TGCGCCAGCAGCTTTGCTCGGGGGGGCACAGATACGCAGTATTTT
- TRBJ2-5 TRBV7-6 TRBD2 CASSSRLAGTETQYF TGTGCCAGCAGCTCAAGACTAGCGGGGACGGAGACCCAGTACTTC
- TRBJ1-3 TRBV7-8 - CASSSGGSGNTIYF TGTGCCAGCAGCTCCGGGGGCTCTGGAAACACCATATATTTT
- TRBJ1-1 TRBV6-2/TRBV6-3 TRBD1 CASSSTGETEAFF TGTGCCAGCAGTTCTACAGGGGAAACTGAAGCTTTCTTT
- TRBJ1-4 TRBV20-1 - CSASLGGNEKLFF TGCAGTGCTAGTTTGGGGGGTAATGAAAAACTGTTTTTT
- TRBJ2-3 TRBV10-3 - CAISESQGPDTQYF TGTGCCATCAGTGAGTCACAGGGCCCAGATACGCAGTATTTT
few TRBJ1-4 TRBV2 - CASMYTPREKLFF TGTGCCAGCATGTACACTCCGAGGGAAAAACTGTTTTTT
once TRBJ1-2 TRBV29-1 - CSVESLAGAYGYTF TGCAGCGTTGAAAGCCTGGCGGGGGCATATGGCTACACCTTC
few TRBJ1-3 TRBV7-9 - CASSAPAGAGNTIYF TGTGCCAGCAGCGCCCCCGCAGGGGCTGGAAACACCATATATTTT
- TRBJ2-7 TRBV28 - CASSQGISEQYF TGTGCCAGCAGTCAGGGGATTAGCGAGCAGTACTTC
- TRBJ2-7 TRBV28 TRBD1 CASSRQGNRLEQYF TGTGCCAGCAGTAGACAGGGGAATCGTCTCGAGCAGTACTTC
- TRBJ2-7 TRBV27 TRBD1 CASSRRTGRLSYEQYF TGTGCCAGCAGTCGACGGACAGGGAGACTCTCCTACGAGCAGTACTTC
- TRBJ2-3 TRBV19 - CASTATQSTDTQYF TGTGCCAGTACCGCGACTCAGAGCACAGATACGCAGTATTTT
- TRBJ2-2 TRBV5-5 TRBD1 CASSTGTGSTGELFF TGTGCCAGCAGCACCGGGACAGGGAGTACCGGGGAGCTGTTTTTT
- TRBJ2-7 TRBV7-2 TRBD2 CASSRSGASGTYEQYF TGTGCCAGCAGTCGTAGCGGGGCTAGCGGTACCTACGAGCAGTACTTC
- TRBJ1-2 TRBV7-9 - CASSLLAGLQGYTF TGTGCCAGCAGCTTATTAGCAGGGCTTCAGGGCTACACCTTC
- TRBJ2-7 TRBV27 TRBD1 CASTARQGIYEQYF TGTGCCAGCACTGCTAGACAGGGGATCTACGAGCAGTACTTC
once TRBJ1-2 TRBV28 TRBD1 CASREFGTGSGYTF TGTGCCAGCAGGGAATTTGGGACAGGGAGCGGTTACACCTTC
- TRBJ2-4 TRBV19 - CASSITRENIQYF TGTGCCAGTAGTATAACTAGAGAAAACATTCAGTACTTC
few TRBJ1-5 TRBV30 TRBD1 CAWSPSFDRENQPQHF TGTGCCTGGAGTCCTTCCTTCGACAGGGAAAATCAGCCCCAGCATTTT
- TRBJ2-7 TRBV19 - CASSDYEEQYF TGTGCCAGTAGTGACTACGAAGAGCAGTACTTC
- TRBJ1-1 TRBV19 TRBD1 CASSVIGDRGPSNTEAFF TGTGCCAGTAGTGTGATCGGGGACAGGGGACCCTCGAACACTGAAGCTTTCTTT